These 3 T cell receptor beta chains share one sample of origin, sequenced in a study of PD-1 blockade in classical Hodgkin lymphoma. The method was immunoSEQ multiplex PCR; TCRdb's version includes in-frame clones alone and lacks a portion of them. The sample lists tens of thousands of clones, about 71% occurring once. Each and every patient relapsed after autologous stem cell transplantation, and patients got differing brentuximab vedotin exposure. Sequenced material: peripheral blood mononuclear cells (PBMCs), taken at baseline. All receptors come from a human donor with classical Hodgkin lymphoma.

The chain combines TRBV2 with TRBJ2-1; 7 bases are shared with TRBD2. With 8 bases clipped from V and 2 bases from J, the junction kept 9 bases outside the gene matches. CDR3 size: 15 residues. Germline lookup yields CDR1 SNHLY and CDR2 FYNNEI. The CDR3 protein is CASGVGTITYNEQFF. The CDR3 DNA sequence: TGTGCCAGCGGGGTTGGGACTATAACCTACAATGAGCAGTTCTTC.

In its sample, this clone is medium-sized. V usage is TRBV4-1 and J usage is TRBJ2-5, with 9 nucleotides matching TRBD2. This CDR3 comprises 17 residues. V gave up 0 bases and J gave up 2 bases; unmatched junction bases: 7. Germline V gene sequence: CDR1 MGHRA, CDR2 YSYEKL. The CDR3 sequence is CASSQERGAGGQETQYF. As DNA, the CDR3 is TGCGCCAGCAGCCAAGAAAGGGGAGCGGGGGGACAAGAGACCCAGTACTTC.

The chain employs TRBV7-9 and TRBJ2-3; 11 positions match TRBD2. Looked up from germline, CDR1 is SEHNR and CDR2 is FQNEAQ (reference sequence). This CDR3 comprises 15 residues. J was trimmed by 6 bases and V by 5 bases; bases with no gene match: 7. The DNA for the CDR3 is TGTGCCAGCAGCCCACTAGCGGGAGACCCCGATACGCAGTATTTT. It is translated as CASSPLAGDPDTQYF.